Listed below are T cell receptor beta chains from one sample, sequenced in a study of alternative splicing in chronic myeloid leukemia remission. TCRdb re-called the bulk RNA-seq reads; every CDR3 protein appears as one record, without DNA. In the table there are under 200 distinct CDR3 sequences, 95% of which are singletons. Sequenced material: PBMCs. The receptors were sampled from a person aged 30 to 49 in good health. CDR3s include the opening cysteine and the closing phenylalanine or tryptophan. Clone size is given for some rows only: seen once, a few or many times, or a class if the clone is expanded.

V	J	length	size	CDR3
TRBV30	TRBJ2-2	14	-	CAWRGTGDTGELFF
TRBV29-1	TRBJ2-7	13	few	CSVAGQSSYEQYF
TRBV12-3/TRBV12-4	TRBJ2-7	15	-	CASSLLGQASDEQYF
TRBV11-3	TRBJ2-5	16	-	CASSFATGARGETQYF